This T cell receptor beta chain was sequenced during a study of blood T cells in healthy people across ages. Study outcomes and limitations: Estimated diversity, derived from one million T cells, was regarded as an underestimate.

The authors isolated at least 6.5 million PBMCs per sample. As regards this clonotype: Its matching antigen is unknown.

V was pared by 0 bases and J by 6 bases, with 12 bases between. The CDR3 runs to 14 residues. Germline CDR1 reads MNHEY; CDR2 reads SVGAGI. The authors ran a second PCR of about 6 to 11 cycles using a sample-barcoded 5' primer and a J-beta primer mix. Every molecule of cDNA carried a tag from a template-switch adaptor with 12 random nucleotides. TCRdb reprocessed the 5' RACE reads with MiXCR, giving one entry per CDR3 protein. The data hold approximately 810,000 distinct CDR3 sequences, with around 28% observed a single time. The genes are TRBV6-5 and TRBJ2-7, with D possibly TRBD2 on 5 matching bases. The sequence came from a woman older than 75 in good health. The sample consisted of blood. The CDR3 bases are TGTGCCAGCAGTTACTCGACGGGGAGCAGCGAGCAGTACTTC. Amino acids: CASSYSTGSSEQYF.